This T cell receptor (beta chain) was found in a study of cytomegalovirus exposure and HLA in healthy donors. The PCR employed 60 Vbeta primers together with 13 Jbeta primers. The table came from immunoSEQ multiplex PCR; TCRdb's copy has only in-frame clones and leaves some out. Of about 140,000 clones listed, around 80% are singletons. Losses at the gene ends were 7 bases for V and 4 bases for J; bases not matched to a gene: 6. The germline V gene encodes CDR1 ENHRY and CDR2 SYGVKD. The CDR3 contains 14 residues. Sequencing was performed on PBMCs. The chain recombines TRBV10-3 with TRBJ2-7, with TRBD1 matching over 11 bases. This clonotype originated in a man aged 25 to 45 in good health and CMV-seronegative. CDR3 nucleotide sequence: TGTGCCATCACCCGGACAGGGGGCGCGTACGAGCAGTACTTC. It encodes CAITRTGGAYEQYF.